This TCR beta chain was captured by sequencing in a study of blood T cell repertoires in COVID-19. The overall study: Samples came from the United States, Italy and Spain, spanning acute and convalescent COVID-19. In each case, the material was cDNA or gDNA derived from T cells, B-cell-depleted T cells, or PBMCs.

Under the authors' procedure: From reference gene primer amplification, estimates of nucleated cell counts were derived. Sequenced by immunoSEQ multiplex PCR; TCRdb stores in-frame clones only, minus some. The DNA was the basis for D and trimming; V, J and clone size are from that table. The table shows around 120,000 clones, with over 75% occurring only once. Germline CDR1 is SGHRS and CDR2 is YFSETQ. The CDR3 has 15 residues. V shed 5 bases and J 6 bases; nucleotides not matched to a gene: 6. The clonotype comes from a man at least 80 years old with acute or convalescent COVID-19. Specimen: peripheral blood. J is TRBJ2-3 and V is TRBV5-1, with 13 bases identical to TRBD2. The CDR3 reads CASRSGTSGADTQYF. DNA for the CDR3: TGCGCCAGCAGGTCCGGGACTAGCGGGGCTGATACGCAGTATTTT.